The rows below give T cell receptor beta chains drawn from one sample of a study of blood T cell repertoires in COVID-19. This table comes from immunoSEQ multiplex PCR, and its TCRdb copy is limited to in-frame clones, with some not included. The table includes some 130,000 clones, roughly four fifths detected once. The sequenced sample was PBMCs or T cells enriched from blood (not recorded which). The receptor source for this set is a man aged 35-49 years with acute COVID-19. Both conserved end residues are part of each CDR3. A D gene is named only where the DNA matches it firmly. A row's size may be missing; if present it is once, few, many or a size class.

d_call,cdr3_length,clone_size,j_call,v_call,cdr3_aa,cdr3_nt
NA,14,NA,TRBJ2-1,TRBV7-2,CASSPGLDPNEQFF,TGTGCCAGCAGCCCAGGGCTAGATCCCAATGAGCAGTTCTTC
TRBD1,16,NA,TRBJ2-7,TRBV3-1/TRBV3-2,CASSQPGQVGPREQYF,TGTGCCAGCAGCCAACCTGGACAGGTTGGTCCTCGGGAGCAGTACTTC
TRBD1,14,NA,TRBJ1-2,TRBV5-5,CASSWTGGNYGYTF,TGTGCCAGCAGCTGGACAGGGGGGAACTATGGCTACACCTTC
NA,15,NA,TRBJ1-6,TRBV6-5,CASWGGKWTLIPLHF,TGTGCCAGCTGGGGGGGTAAATGGACCTTAATACCCCTCCACTTT
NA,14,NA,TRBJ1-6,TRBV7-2,CASSPQGINSPLHF,TGTGCCAGCAGCCCCCAGGGTATCAATTCACCCCTCCACTTT
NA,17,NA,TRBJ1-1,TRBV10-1,CASPGSTGLGLNTEAFF,TGCGCCAGCCCGGGTTCGACAGGCTTAGGATTAAACACTGAAGCTTTCTTT
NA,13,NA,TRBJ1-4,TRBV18,CASSQSGNEKLFF,TGTGCCAGCTCACAATCGGGTAATGAAAAACTGTTTTTT
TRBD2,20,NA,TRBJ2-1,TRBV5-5,CASSLALVQRTSGRSNEQFF,TGTGCCAGCAGCTTGGCTTTAGTACAGCGGACTAGCGGGAGGAGTAATGAGCAGTTCTTC
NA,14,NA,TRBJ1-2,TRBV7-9,CASSPGGARYGYTF,TGTGCCAGCAGCCCCGGAGGGGCCCGCTATGGCTACACCTTC
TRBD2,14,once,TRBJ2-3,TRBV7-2,CASSGGVITDTQYF,TGTGCCAGCAGCGGGGGGGTCATCACAGATACGCAGTATTTT
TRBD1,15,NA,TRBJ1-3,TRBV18,CASSPQGVSGNTIYF,TGTGCCAGCTCACCTCAGGGGGTATCGGGAAACACCATATATTTT
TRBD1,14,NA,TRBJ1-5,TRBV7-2,CASRLTGGYQPQHF,TGTGCCAGCAGACTGACAGGGGGCTATCAGCCCCAGCATTTT
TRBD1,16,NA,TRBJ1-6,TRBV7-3,CASSLLDRGPNSPLHF,TGTGCCAGCAGCTTATTAGACAGGGGTCCGAATTCACCCCTCCACTTT
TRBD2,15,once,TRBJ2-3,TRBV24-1,CATSDLPSGGGTQYF,TGTGCCACCAGTGATTTGCCTAGCGGGGGTGGGACGCAGTATTTT
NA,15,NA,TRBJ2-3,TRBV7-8,CASSQTGVSTDTQYF,TGTGCCAGCAGCCAAACGGGGGTGAGCACAGATACGCAGTATTTT
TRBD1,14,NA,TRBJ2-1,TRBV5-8,CASSLDRGINEQFF,TGTGCCAGCAGCTTGGACAGGGGAATCAATGAGCAGTTCTTC
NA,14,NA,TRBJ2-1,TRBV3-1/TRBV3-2,CASSQTQRAREQFF,TGTGCCAGCAGCCAGACACAGCGGGCGCGGGAGCAGTTCTTC
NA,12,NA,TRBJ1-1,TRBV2,CASIRENTEAFF,TGTGCCAGCATCCGCGAGAACACTGAAGCTTTCTTT
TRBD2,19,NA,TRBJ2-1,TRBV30,CAWSVGALTGGFSRNEQFF,TGTGCCTGGAGTGTAGGAGCGTTGACGGGGGGGTTTTCTAGGAATGAGCAGTTCTTC
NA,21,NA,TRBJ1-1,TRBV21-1,CASSKQDLERDRSPPRTEAFF,TGTGCCAGCAGCAAACAGGATCTTGAACGGGACAGGTCTCCCCCGCGCACTGAAGCTTTCTTT
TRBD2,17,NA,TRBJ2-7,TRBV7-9,CASSLVALAGTSYEQYF,TGTGCCAGCAGCTTAGTTGCCCTAGCGGGGACCTCCTACGAGCAGTACTTC
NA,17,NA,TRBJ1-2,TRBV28,CASSLGRGTIDFYGYTF,TGTGCCAGCAGTTTGGGAAGAGGGACAATCGATTTTTATGGCTACACCTTC
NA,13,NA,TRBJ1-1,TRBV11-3,CASSQGRHTEAFF,TGTGCCAGCAGCCAAGGGAGGCACACTGAAGCTTTCTTT
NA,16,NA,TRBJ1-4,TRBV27,CASSFGSLKTNEKLFF,TGTGCCAGCAGTTTTGGGAGCCTGAAAACTAATGAAAAACTGTTTTTT
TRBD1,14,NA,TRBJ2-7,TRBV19,CASSPTGAPYEQYF,TGTGCCAGTAGTCCTACAGGGGCCCCATACGAGCAGTACTTC
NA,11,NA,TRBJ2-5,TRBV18,CASSQAETQYF,TGTGCCAGCTCCCAAGCAGAGACCCAGTACTTC